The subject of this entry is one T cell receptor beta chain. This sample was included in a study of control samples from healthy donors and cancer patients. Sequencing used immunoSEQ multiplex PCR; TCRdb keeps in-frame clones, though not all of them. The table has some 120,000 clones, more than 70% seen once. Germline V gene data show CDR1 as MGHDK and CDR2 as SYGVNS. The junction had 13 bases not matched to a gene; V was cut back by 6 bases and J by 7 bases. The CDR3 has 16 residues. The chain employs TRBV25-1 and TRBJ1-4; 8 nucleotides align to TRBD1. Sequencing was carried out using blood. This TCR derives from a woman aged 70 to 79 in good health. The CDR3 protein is CASSPITGGGGEKLFF. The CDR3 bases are TGTGCCAGCAGCCCGATAACAGGGGGAGGTGGTGAAAAACTGTTTTTT.